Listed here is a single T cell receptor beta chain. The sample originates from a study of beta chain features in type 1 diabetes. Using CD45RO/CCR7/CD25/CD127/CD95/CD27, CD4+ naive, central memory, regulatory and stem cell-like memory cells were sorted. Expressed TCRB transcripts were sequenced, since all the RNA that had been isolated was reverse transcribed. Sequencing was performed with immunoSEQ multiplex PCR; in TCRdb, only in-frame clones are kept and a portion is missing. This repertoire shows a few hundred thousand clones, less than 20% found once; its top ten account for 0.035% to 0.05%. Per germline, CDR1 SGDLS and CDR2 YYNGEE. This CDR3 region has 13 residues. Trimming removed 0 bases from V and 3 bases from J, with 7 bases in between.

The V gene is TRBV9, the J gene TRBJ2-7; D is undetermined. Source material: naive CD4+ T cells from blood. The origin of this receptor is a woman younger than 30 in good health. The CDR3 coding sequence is TGTGCCAGCAGCGTAGATGGTAGCTACGAGCAGTACTTC. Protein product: CASSVDGSYEQYF.